Each of the 22 T cell receptor beta chains below was sequenced from the same sample in a study of T cells in localized non-small cell lung cancer. Data came from immunoSEQ multiplex PCR; TCRdb stores just in-frame clones and leaves some out. The sample holds about 77,000 clones; 85% to 90% are singletons and the top ten take more than 20%. Source: peripheral blood, taken before any cancer treatment. The receptors shown here come from a woman between 35 and 70 years old with stage I squamous cell lung carcinoma.

V is TRBV2 and J is TRBJ1-3; D remains ambiguous. Per germline, CDR1 SNHLY and CDR2 FYNNEI. The CDR3 runs 16 residues. V shed 5 bases and J shed 4 bases, with 18 bases lying between them. The CDR3 coding sequence is TGTGCCAGCAGTAACGGAGGCCCGGGCGACGGAAACACCATATATTTT. This sequence encodes CASSNGGPGDGNTIYF.

This clone was detected a few times. The chain couples TRBV30 to TRBJ1-1, with 7 nucleotides matching TRBD1. Looked up from germline, CDR1 is GTSNPN and CDR2 is SVGIG (reference sequence). The J segment lost 7 bases and the V segment lost 5 bases, leaving 4 bases of the junction unmatched. The CDR3 has 11 residues. This CDR3 reads CAWDRVSEAFF. CDR3 DNA: TGTGCCTGGGACAGGGTGAGTGAAGCTTTCTTT.

This chain joins TRBV6-5 and TRBJ2-7; D is unclear. V dropped 2 bases and J dropped 2 bases, with 10 bases sitting between them. CDR3 length: 14 amino acids. Germline loops: CDR1 MNHEY, CDR2 SVGAGI. The CDR3 protein is CASSYRQATYEQYF. The CDR3 coding sequence is TGTGCCAGCAGTTACCGGCAGGCAACCTACGAGCAGTACTTC.

The gene calls are TRBV11-2 and TRBJ1-2; D perhaps matches TRBD1 (5 bases). The CDR3 consists of 15 residues. CDR1 is SGHAT and CDR2 is FQNNGV in the germline V gene. V was clipped by 2 bases and J by 2 bases, with 12 bases between them. CDR3 region: CASSLQEAGNYGYTF. DNA of the CDR3: TGTGCCAGCAGCTTACAAGAGGCAGGGAACTATGGCTACACCTTC.

This chain joins TRBV19 and TRBJ2-5, with 12 positions matching TRBD2. The V and J ends lost 5 bases and 5 bases, in that order; junction bases with no gene match: 6. This CDR3 spans 15 amino acids. The germline V gene has CDR1 LNHDA and CDR2 SQIVND (reference sequence). As DNA, the CDR3 is TGTGCCAGTAGTTCGCTAGCGGGGGGGCCGGAGACCCAGTACTTC. It encodes CASSSLAGGPETQYF.

The V call is TRBV7-9, the J call TRBJ1-2, with TRBD1 identical over 9 bases. J gave up 3 bases and V 5 bases, and 7 bases lay outside the gene matches. This CDR3 region has 15 residues. The germline gives CDR1 SEHNR, CDR2 FQNEAQ (reference sequence). CDR3 DNA: TGTGCCAGCAGCCCCGGGACAGGGTCGTACTATGGCTACACCTTC. It is translated as CASSPGTGSYYGYTF.

This chain links TRBV19 with TRBJ1-6; 7 bases are shared with TRBD1. Germline V gives CDR1 LNHDA, CDR2 SQIVND (reference sequence). This CDR3 spans 14 amino acids. V lost 4 bases and J lost 9; bases outside the gene matches: 6. CDR3 sequence: CASSNRGRSSPLHF. CDR3 sequence (DNA): TGTGCCAGTAGTAACAGGGGTAGAAGTTCACCCCTCCACTTT.

The chain uses TRBV10-3 and TRBJ1-6, with D tentatively TRBD1 (5 bases). Germline V lookup: CDR1 ENHRY, CDR2 SYGVKD. The length of the CDR3 is 14 residues. The germline V and J ends were trimmed by 6 bases and 9 bases, with 15 bases remaining between them. The CDR3 here is CAISDLDTTSPLHF. The DNA of the CDR3 is TGTGCCATCAGCGACCTGGACACAACTTCACCCCTCCACTTT.

This rearrangement joins TRBV10-3 to TRBJ2-5; 7 nucleotides match TRBD2. This CDR3 contains 14 residues. Germline values: CDR1 ENHRY, CDR2 SYGVKD. J was trimmed by 5 bases and V by 4 bases; bases with no gene match: 7. CDR3: CAISVSGGSETQYF. The DNA of the CDR3 is TGTGCCATCAGTGTGTCGGGGGGTTCGGAGACCCAGTACTTC.

This sequence joins TRBV7-2 and TRBJ1-6; no clear D. Germline CDR1 and CDR2: SGHTA and FQGNSA. The CDR3 is made up of 16 amino acids. The V end lost 3 bases, the J end lost 1 base, and 10 bases lay between the germline ends. The DNA for the CDR3 is TGTGCCAGCAGCTTTCGGGGTGGGTCCTATAATTCACCCCTCCACTTT. This codes for CASSFRGGSYNSPLHF.

The rearrangement joins TRBV7-9 to TRBJ2-5, with D perhaps matching TRBD1 (5 bases). The V end lost 2 bases, the J end lost 0 bases, and 13 bases lay between the germline ends. The CDR3 is made up of 16 amino acids. Germline CDR1 is SEHNR and CDR2 is FQNEAQ (reference sequence). The CDR3 region is CASSLISTGDQETQYF. The CDR3 DNA reads TGTGCCAGCAGCTTAATATCTACAGGAGACCAAGAGACCCAGTACTTC.

This clone was seen just once. J is TRBJ2-3 and V is TRBV19; D is uncertain. The CDR3 contains 11 residues. CDR1 LNHDA and CDR2 SQIVND come from the germline V gene (reference sequence). V was clipped by 8 bases and J by 0 bases, with 3 bases between them. For the CDR3, the DNA is TGTGCCAGTTTCAGCACAGATACGCAGTATTTT. It specifies CASFSTDTQYF.

The V and J genes are TRBV15 and TRBJ1-5; D gene uncertain. V dropped 0 bases and J dropped 5 bases, with 11 bases sitting between them. Germline V gene data show CDR1 as LNHNV and CDR2 as YYDKDF (reference sequence). The CDR3 length is 15 residues. CDR3 residues: CATSRDPAADQPQHF. Written as DNA, the CDR3 is TGTGCCACCAGCAGAGATCCGGCCGCCGATCAGCCCCAGCATTTT.

This sequence joins TRBV5-1 and TRBJ2-2, with TRBD2 matching 8 bases. Germline-derived CDR1 and CDR2 are SGHRS and YFSETQ. V was clipped by 2 bases and J by 1 base; unmatched bases: 1. The CDR3 covers 15 residues. CDR3 residues: CASSFSGENTGELFF. The CDR3 coding sequence is TGCGCCAGCAGCTTTAGCGGGGAGAACACCGGGGAGCTGTTTTTT.

CDR3 DNA: TGCGCCAGCAGTATATCAGGCGGTACCTACGAGCAGTACTTC. Protein product: CASSISGGTYEQYF. The V and J genes are TRBV5-1 and TRBJ2-7; no firm D call. Trimming shortened V by 5 bases and J by 2 bases, and 14 bases separated the two germline ends. CDR1 and CDR2 from the germline V gene are SGHRS and YFSETQ. The CDR3 spans 14 residues. The full variable domain, with the rest looked up from reference TRBV5-1 and TRBJ2-7, is KAGVTQTPRYLIKTRGQQVTLSCSPISGHRSVSWYQQTPGQGLQFLFEYFSETQRNKGNFPGRFSGRQFSNSRSEMNVSTLELGDSALYLCASSISGGTYEQYFGPGTRLTVT.

This chain links TRBV2 with TRBJ1-5; TRBD1 is a possible D gene (5 bases). This CDR3 has 16 amino acids. Trimming took 5 bases from V and 2 from J, leaving 16 bases between them. Germline V CDR1 and CDR2: SNHLY, FYNNEI. CDR3 sequence (DNA): TGTGCCAGCAGTCCTATTGCAGGGTCGGGCAATCAGCCCCAGCATTTT. It codes for CASSPIAGSGNQPQHF.

The rearrangement joins TRBV5-1 to TRBJ2-3, with D possibly TRBD2 on 5 matching bases. Germline V gene lookup returns CDR1 SGHRS and CDR2 YFSETQ. Deletions cut 4 bases from V and 4 bases from J, with 16 bases between. CDR3 length: 15 amino acids. The CDR3 region has the DNA TGCGCCAGCAGCCTCACAACTAGTAGTGCAGATACGCAGTATTTT. Translation gives CASSLTTSSADTQYF.

The chain has TRBV18 and TRBJ1-1; 7 nucleotides agree with TRBD1. Germline loops: CDR1 KGHSH, CDR2 LQKENI. The CDR3 spans 13 residues. V lost 3 bases to trimming and J lost 3 bases; unmatched junction nucleotides: 1. The CDR3 DNA sequence: TGTGCCAGCTCACCGGACAGGCACACTGAAGCTTTCTTT. The encoded protein is CASSPDRHTEAFF.

The V and J genes are TRBV10-3 and TRBJ1-1; 7 nucleotides line up with TRBD1. Germline V gene sequence: CDR1 ENHRY, CDR2 SYGVKD. The CDR3 is 14 amino acids. Trimming removed 6 bases from V and 0 bases from J; junction bases left unmatched: 4. CDR3 sequence (DNA): TGTGCCATCAGAGGACAGGCCATGAACACTGAAGCTTTCTTT. This gives the protein CAIRGQAMNTEAFF.

The CDR3 sequence is CASSLYGELGSGANVLTF. The CDR3 coding sequence is TGTGCCAGCAGCTTGTATGGGGAGTTGGGCTCTGGGGCCAACGTCCTGACTTTC. V gene TRBV5-6 combines with J gene TRBJ2-6; TRBD2 might be the D (5 bases). V lost 1 base and J 0 bases, leaving 14 bases between the germline ends. Germline V gene lookup returns CDR1 SGHDT and CDR2 YYEEEE. The CDR3 runs to 18 residues.

As regards this clone: This sample also contains other DNA sequences that code for the same CDR3. The CDR3 protein is CSVGTGGLLGYTF. CDR3 coding DNA: TGCAGCGTTGGGACAGGAGGTCTTTTGGGCTACACCTTC. V and J are TRBV29-1 and TRBJ1-2; TRBD1 aligns across 7 bases. In germline, CDR1 is SQVTM, CDR2 ANQGSEA. CDR3 size: 13 residues. The V and J ends lost 4 bases and 8 bases, in that order; junction bases with no gene match: 10.

V is TRBV5-1 and J is TRBJ2-3; TRBD2 matches at 7 bases. Germline values: CDR1 SGHRS, CDR2 YFSETQ. The CDR3 extends over 13 amino acids. V shed 5 bases, J shed 3 bases, and the junction held 3 bases outside the gene matches. The CDR3 bases are TGCGCCAGCAGTCTAGCGGTTACAGATACGCAGTATTTT. It translates to CASSLAVTDTQYF.